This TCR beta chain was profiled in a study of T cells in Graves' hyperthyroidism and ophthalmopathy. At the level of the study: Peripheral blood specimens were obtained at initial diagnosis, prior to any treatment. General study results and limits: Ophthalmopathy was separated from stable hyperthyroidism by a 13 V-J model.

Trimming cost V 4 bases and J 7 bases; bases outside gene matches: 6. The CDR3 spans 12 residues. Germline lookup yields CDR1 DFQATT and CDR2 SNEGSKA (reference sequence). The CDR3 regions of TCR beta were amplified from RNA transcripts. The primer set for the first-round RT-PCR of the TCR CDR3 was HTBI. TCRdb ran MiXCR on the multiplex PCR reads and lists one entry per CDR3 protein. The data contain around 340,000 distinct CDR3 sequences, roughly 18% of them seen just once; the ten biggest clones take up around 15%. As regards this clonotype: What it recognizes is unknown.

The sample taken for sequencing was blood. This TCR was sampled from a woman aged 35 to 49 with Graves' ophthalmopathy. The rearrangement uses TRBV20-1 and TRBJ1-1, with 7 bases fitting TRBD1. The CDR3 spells CSAKDRENEAFF. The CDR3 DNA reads TGCAGTGCTAAAGACAGGGAGAATGAAGCTTTCTTT.